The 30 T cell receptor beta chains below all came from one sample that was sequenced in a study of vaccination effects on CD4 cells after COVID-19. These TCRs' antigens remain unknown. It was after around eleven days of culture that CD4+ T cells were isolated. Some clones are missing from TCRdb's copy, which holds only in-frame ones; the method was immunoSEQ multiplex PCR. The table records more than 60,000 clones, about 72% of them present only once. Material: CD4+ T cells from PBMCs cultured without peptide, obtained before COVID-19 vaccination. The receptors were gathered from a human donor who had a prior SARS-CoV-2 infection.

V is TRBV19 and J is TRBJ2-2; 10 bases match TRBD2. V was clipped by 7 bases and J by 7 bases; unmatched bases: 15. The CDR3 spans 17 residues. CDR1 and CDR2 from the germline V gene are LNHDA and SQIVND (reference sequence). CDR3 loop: CASKWTSGRAGGGELFF. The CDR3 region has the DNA TGTGCCAGTAAATGGACCAGCGGGAGGGCCGGTGGCGGGGAGCTGTTTTTT.

The CDR3 is CASSRAGIETQYF. Here the CDR3 DNA reads TGTGCCAGCAGCCGGGCAGGGATCGAGACCCAGTACTTC. The rearrangement uses TRBV5-6 and TRBJ2-5; maybe TRBD1 (5 bases). CDR3 size: 13 residues. Per germline, CDR1 SGHDT and CDR2 YYEEEE. V lost 4 bases and J lost 5, with 12 bases in between.

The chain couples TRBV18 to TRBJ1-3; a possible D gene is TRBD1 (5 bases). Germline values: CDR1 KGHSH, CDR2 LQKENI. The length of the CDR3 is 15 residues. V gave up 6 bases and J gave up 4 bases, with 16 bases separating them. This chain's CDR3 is CASSQGVPLGNTIYF. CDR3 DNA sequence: TGTGCCAGCTCCCAAGGGGTACCTCTCGGAAACACCATATATTTT.

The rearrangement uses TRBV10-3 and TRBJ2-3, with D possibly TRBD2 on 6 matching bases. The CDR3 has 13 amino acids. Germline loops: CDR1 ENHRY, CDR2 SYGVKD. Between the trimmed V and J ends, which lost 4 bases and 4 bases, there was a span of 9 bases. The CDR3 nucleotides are TGTGCCATCAGTGTTCTAGCGCCAGATACGCAGTATTTT. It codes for CAISVLAPDTQYF.

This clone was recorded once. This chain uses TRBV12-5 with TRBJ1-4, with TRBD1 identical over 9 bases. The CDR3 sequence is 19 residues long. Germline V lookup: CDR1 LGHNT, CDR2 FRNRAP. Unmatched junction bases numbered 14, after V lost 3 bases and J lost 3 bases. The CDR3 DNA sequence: TGTGCTAGTGGTTTCCTCGGACAGGGGTCACCACTACCTAATGAAAAACTGTTTTTT. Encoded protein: CASGFLGQGSPLPNEKLFF.

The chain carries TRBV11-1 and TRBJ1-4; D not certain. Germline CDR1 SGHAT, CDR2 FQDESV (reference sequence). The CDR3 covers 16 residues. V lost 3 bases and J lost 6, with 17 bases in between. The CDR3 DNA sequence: TGTGCCAGCAGCTTCGGACTTACGCAAGGCCATGAAAAACTGTTTTTT. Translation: CASSFGLTQGHEKLFF.

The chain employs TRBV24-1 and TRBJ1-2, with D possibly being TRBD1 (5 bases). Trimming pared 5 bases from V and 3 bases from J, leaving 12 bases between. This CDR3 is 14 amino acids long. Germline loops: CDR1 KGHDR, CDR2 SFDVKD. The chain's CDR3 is CATSGVRGDYGYTF. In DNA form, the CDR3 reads TGTGCCACCAGTGGGGTACGGGGCGACTATGGCTACACCTTC.

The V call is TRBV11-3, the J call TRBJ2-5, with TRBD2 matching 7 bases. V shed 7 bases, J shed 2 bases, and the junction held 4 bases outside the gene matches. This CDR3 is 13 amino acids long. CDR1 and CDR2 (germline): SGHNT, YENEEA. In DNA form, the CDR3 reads TGTGCCAGCAACCGGGGGGATCAAGAGACCCAGTACTTC. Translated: CASNRGDQETQYF.

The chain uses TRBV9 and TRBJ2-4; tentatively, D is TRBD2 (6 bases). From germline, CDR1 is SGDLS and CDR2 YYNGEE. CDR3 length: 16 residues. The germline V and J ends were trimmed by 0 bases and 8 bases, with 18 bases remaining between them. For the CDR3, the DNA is TGTGCCAGCAGCGTAGCCCCCGGGAGAAGTTCGGACATTCAGTACTTC. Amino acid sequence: CASSVAPGRSSDIQYF.

The CDR3 is CAISKGTSGSIAEQFF. The DNA for the CDR3 is TGTGCCATCAGTAAAGGGACTAGCGGGAGTATCGCTGAGCAGTTCTTC. The chain links TRBV10-3 to TRBJ2-1, with 14 positions matching TRBD2. The CDR3 consists of 16 residues. The ends lost 5 bases at V and 9 bases at J; junction bases unmatched: 9. CDR1 is ENHRY, CDR2 SYGVKD, per germline.

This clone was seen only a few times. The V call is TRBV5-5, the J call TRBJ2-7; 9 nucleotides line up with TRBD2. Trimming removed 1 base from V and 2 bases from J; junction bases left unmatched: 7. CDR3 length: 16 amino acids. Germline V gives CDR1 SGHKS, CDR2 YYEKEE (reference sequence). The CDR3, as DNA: TGTGCCAGCAGCTTGAGGGAGACTAGCGGACCCTACGAGCAGTACTTC. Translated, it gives CASSLRETSGPYEQYF. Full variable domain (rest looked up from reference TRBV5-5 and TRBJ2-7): DAGVTQSPTHLIKTRGQQVTLRCSPISGHKSVSWYQQVLGQGPQFIFQYYEKEERGRGNFPDRFSARQFPNYSSELNVNALLLGDSALYLCASSLRETSGPYEQYFGPGTRLTVT.

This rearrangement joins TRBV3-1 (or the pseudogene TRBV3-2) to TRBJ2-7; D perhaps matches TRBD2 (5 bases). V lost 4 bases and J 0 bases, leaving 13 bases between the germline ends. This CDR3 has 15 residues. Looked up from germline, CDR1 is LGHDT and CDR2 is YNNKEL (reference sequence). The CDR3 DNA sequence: TGTGCCAGCAGCCCGGGGTTGGGAAGCTCCTACGAGCAGTACTTC. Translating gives CASSPGLGSSYEQYF.

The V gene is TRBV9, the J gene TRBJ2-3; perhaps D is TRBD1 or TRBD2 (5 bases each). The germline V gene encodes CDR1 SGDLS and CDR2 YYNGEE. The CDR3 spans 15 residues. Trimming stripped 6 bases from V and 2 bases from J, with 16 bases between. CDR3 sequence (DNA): TGTGCCAGCACCGAACGGGACGGACACACAGATACGCAGTATTTT. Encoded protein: CASTERDGHTDTQYF.

The CDR3 loop is CASSLRGVEQYF. The CDR3 region has the DNA TGTGCCAGCAGTTTACGTGGGGTTGAGCAGTACTTC. The chain is built from TRBV12-3 or TRBV12-4 and TRBJ2-7, with D uncertain. The CDR3 has 12 amino acids. Deletions cut 2 bases from V and 7 bases from J, with 9 bases between.

CDR3 DNA sequence: TGTGCCAGCAGTCCGGACTGGGGGCGGGAGACCCAGTACTTC. As protein: CASSPDWGRETQYF. The V and J genes are TRBV2 and TRBJ2-5; D is possibly TRBD1 (6 bases). Per germline, CDR1 SNHLY and CDR2 FYNNEI. The CDR3 spans 14 residues. Trimming cost V 5 bases and J 5 bases, with 15 bases left between them.

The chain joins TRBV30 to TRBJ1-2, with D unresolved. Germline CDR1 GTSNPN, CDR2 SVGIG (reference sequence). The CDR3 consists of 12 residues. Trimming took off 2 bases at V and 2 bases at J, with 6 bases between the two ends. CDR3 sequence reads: CAWSPTNYGYTF. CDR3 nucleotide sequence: TGTGCCTGGAGTCCCACCAACTATGGCTACACCTTC.

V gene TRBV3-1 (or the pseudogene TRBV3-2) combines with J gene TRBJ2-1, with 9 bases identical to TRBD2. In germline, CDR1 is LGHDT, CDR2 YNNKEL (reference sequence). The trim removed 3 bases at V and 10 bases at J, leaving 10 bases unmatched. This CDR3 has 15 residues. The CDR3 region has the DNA TGTGCCAGCAGCCACCTTAGCGGGAGAGACGGGGAGCAGTTCTTC. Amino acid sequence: CASSHLSGRDGEQFF.

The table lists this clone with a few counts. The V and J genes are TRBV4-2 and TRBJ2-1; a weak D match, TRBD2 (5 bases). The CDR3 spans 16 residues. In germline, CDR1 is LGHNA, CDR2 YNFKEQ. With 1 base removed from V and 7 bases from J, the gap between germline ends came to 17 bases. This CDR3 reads CASSQAYGGGMNEQFF. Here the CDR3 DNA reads TGTGCCAGCAGCCAAGCCTACGGCGGAGGTATGAATGAGCAGTTCTTC.

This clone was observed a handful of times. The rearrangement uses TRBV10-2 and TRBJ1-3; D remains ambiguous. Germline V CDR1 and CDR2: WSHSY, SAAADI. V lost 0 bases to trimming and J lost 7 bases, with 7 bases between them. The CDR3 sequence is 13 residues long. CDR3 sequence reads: CASSESRGNTIYF. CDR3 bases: TGCGCCAGCAGTGAGTCTAGAGGCAACACCATATATTTT.

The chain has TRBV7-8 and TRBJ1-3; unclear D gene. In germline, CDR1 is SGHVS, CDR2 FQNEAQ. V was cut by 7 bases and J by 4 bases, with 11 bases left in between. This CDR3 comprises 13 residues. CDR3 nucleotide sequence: TGTGCCAGCAAATTAGGCTCCGGAAACACCATATATTTT. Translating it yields CASKLGSGNTIYF. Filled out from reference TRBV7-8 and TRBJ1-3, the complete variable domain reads GAGVSQSPRYKVAKRGQDVALRCDPISGHVSLFWYQQALGQGPEFLTYFQNEAQLDKSGLPSDRFFAERPEGSVSTLKIQRTQQEDSAVYLCASKLGSGNTIYFGEGSWLTVV.

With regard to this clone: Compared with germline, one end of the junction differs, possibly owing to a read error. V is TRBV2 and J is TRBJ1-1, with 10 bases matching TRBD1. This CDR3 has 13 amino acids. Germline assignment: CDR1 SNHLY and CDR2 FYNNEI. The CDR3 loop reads CVSTGQGFEGAFF. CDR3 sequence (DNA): TGTGTCAGCACGGGACAGGGGTTTGAGGGGGCTTTCTTT. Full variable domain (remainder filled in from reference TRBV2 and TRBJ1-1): EPEVTQTPSHQVTQMGQEVILRCVPISNHLYFYWYRQILGQKVEFLVSFYNNEISEKSEIFDDQFSVERPDGSNFTLKIRSTKLEDSAMYFCVSTGQGFEGAFFGQGTRLTVV.

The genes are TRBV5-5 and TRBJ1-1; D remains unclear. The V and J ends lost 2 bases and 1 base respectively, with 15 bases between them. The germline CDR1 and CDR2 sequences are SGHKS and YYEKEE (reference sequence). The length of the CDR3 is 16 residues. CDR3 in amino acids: CASSFQGLWGNTEAFF. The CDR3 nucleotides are TGTGCCAGCAGCTTTCAAGGGTTATGGGGGAACACTGAAGCTTTCTTT.

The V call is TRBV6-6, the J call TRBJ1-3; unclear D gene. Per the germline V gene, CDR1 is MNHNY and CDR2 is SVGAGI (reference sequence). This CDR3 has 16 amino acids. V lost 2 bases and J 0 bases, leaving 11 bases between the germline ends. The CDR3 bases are TGTGCCAGCAGTTACGGGCAGGCCGACTCTGGAAACACCATATATTTT. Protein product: CASSYGQADSGNTIYF.

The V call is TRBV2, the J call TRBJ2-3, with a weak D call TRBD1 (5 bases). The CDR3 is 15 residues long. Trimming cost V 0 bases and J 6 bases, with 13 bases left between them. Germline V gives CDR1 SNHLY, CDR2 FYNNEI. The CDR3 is CASSEAIGVGDTQYF. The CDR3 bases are TGTGCCAGCAGTGAAGCTATAGGGGTTGGGGATACGCAGTATTTT.

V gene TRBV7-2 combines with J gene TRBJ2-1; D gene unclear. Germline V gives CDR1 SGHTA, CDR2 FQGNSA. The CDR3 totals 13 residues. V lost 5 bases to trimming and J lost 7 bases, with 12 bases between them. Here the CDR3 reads CASSLGQDNEQFF. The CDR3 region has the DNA TGTGCCAGCAGCCTCGGGCAGGATAATGAGCAGTTCTTC.

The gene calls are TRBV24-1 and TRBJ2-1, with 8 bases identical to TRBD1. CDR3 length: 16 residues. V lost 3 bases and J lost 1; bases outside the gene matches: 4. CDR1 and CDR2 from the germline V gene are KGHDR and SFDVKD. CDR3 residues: CATSDHDRGSYNEQFF. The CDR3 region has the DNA TGTGCCACCAGTGATCATGACAGGGGATCCTACAATGAGCAGTTCTTC.

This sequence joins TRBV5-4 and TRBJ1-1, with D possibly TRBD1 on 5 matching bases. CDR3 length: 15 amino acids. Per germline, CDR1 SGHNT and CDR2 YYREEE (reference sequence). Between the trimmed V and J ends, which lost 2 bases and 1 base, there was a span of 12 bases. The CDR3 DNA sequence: TGTGCCAGCAGCTTAGAAAAGCAGGGGAACACTGAAGCTTTCTTT. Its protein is CASSLEKQGNTEAFF.

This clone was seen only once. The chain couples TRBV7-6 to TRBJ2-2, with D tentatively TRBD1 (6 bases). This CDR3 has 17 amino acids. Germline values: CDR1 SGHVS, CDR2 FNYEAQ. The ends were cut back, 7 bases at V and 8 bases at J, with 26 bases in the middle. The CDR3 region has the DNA TGTGCCAGCACCTCTGCCTCAGGGGCCGTAATATCAGGGGAGCTGTTTTTT. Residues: CASTSASGAVISGELFF.

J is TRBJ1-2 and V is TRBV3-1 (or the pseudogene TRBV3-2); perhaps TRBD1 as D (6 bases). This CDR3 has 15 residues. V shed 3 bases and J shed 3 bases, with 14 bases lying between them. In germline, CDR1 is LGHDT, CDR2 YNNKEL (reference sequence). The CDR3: CASSHAGHRYYGYTF. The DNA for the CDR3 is TGTGCCAGCAGCCATGCGGGACACCGATACTATGGCTACACCTTC.

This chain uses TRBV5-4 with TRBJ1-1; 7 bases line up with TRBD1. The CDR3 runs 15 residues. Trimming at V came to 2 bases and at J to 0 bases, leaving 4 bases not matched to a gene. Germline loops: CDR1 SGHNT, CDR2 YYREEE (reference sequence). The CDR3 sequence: CASSLPGGLNTEAFF. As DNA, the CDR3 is TGTGCCAGCAGCTTACCAGGGGGTCTGAACACTGAAGCTTTCTTT.